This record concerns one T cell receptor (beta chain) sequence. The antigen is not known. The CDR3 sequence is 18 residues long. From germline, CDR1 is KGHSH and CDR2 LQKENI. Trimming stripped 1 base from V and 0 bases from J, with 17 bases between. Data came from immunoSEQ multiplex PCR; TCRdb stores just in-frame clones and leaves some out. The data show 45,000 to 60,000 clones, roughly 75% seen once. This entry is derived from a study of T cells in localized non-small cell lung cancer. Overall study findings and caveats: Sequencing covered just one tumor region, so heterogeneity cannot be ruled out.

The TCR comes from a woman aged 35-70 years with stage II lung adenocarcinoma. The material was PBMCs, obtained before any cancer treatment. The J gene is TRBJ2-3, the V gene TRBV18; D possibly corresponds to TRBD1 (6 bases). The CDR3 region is CASSPRSQGIPSTDTQYF. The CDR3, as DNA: TGTGCCAGCTCACCACGGTCGCAGGGGATACCTAGCACAGATACGCAGTATTTT.